A selection of T cell receptor beta chains follows, all from one sample in a study of cytomegalovirus exposure and HLA in healthy donors. Assay: immunoSEQ multiplex PCR; the TCRdb copy retains only in-frame clones and omits some. The sample has 130,000 to 150,000 clones, 76% seen once. Sample: PBMCs. These TCRs come from a man aged 18 to 30 in good health and CMV-seronegative. Both conserved end residues are part of each CDR3. D genes are given only for firm matches. Rows may omit the clone size; those that give it use once, few, many or a size class.

NA	NA	TRBV10-1	TRBJ2-7	TGCGCCAGCAGTGATAGCAGGGACGAGCAGTACTTC	CASSDSRDEQYF
TRBD1	NA	TRBV28	TRBJ2-7	TGTGCCAGCAGCCTCGCCGGGACAGGGGGCGACGAGCAGTACTTC	CASSLAGTGGDEQYF
TRBD1	few	TRBV28	TRBJ2-7	TGTGCCAGCAGCTACAGGGGGTACTATTCTTCCTACGAGCAGTACTTC	CASSYRGYYSSYEQYF
NA	NA	TRBV10-3	TRBJ2-1	TGTGCCATCAGCGACAGGGGAGGGGACAATGAGCAGTTCTTC	CAISDRGGDNEQFF
TRBD2	NA	TRBV7-3	TRBJ2-3	TGTGCCAGCAGCTTAAGACTTAGCGGGAGTGCAGATACGCAGTATTTT	CASSLRLSGSADTQYF
NA	NA	TRBV7-2	TRBJ2-1	TGTGCCAGCAGCGCCTCTCTTGGGGGCAGATTGACCTACAATGAGCAGTTCTTC	CASSASLGGRLTYNEQFF
TRBD1	NA	TRBV18	TRBJ1-1	TGTGCCAGCTCACTCGGGACAGGGTCTCACACTGAAGCTTTCTTT	CASSLGTGSHTEAFF
NA	NA	TRBV27	TRBJ2-1	TGTGCCAGCAGTTTACATGGGGCGCTTTACAATGAGCAGTTCTTC	CASSLHGALYNEQFF
NA	NA	TRBV30	TRBJ2-5	TGTGCCTGGAGTGGCGGCGGGGTAAAGACCCAGTACTTC	CAWSGGGVKTQYF
TRBD1	NA	TRBV6-1	TRBJ2-7	TGTGCCAGCAGTGAAATGGCAGGGGGCGAAACCTACGAGCAGTACTTC	CASSEMAGGETYEQYF
NA	NA	TRBV29-1	TRBJ2-1	TGCAGCATCCCGGGACTGGGATACAATGAGCAGTTCTTC	CSIPGLGYNEQFF
NA	NA	TRBV18	TRBJ1-1	TGTGCCAGCTCACCACTAAGGACGGGAGGGGGATTGAACACTGAAGCTTTCTTT	CASSPLRTGGGLNTEAFF
NA	NA	TRBV9	TRBJ2-3	TGTGCCAGCAGCGGAGGACATCCAGATACGCAGTATTTT	CASSGGHPDTQYF
NA	NA	TRBV7-6	TRBJ2-5	TGTGCCAGCAGTCCCTCGGGGGAAGAGACCCAGTACTTC	CASSPSGEETQYF
TRBD1	NA	TRBV7-6	TRBJ1-2	TGTGCCAGCAGCCCCGGGACAGCGAGCTATGGCTACACCTTC	CASSPGTASYGYTF
TRBD1	NA	TRBV23-1	TRBJ1-1	TGCGCCAGCAGTCAATCCCCGGGACAGGGGCCAGACCTCAACATGAACACTGAAGCTTTCTTT	CASSQSPGQGPDLNMNTEAFF
NA	NA	TRBV5-1	TRBJ2-7	TGCGCCAGCAGCCCGGGTCGCTACGAGCAGTACTTC	CASSPGRYEQYF
NA	NA	TRBV7-9	TRBJ2-1	TGTGCCAGCATCGACGGGCCTAGCGCCCGCAATGAGCAGTTCTTC	CASIDGPSARNEQFF
NA	NA	TRBV29-1	TRBJ1-3	TGCAGCGTTATCCGGGGAAACACCATATATTTT	CSVIRGNTIYF
TRBD2	NA	TRBV6-5	TRBJ2-1	TGTGCCAGCAGTCTTAGCGGGAGTCCCAATGAGCAGTTCTTC	CASSLSGSPNEQFF
NA	NA	TRBV19	TRBJ2-5	TGTGCCAGTAGACCCCCCTCAGGGACCCAGTACTTC	CASRPPSGTQYF
TRBD2	once	TRBV4-2	TRBJ2-5	TGTGCCAGCAGCCAAGTTTTAGCGGGAGGCCTCCAAGAGACCCAGTACTTC	CASSQVLAGGLQETQYF
NA	NA	TRBV7-2	TRBJ2-1	TGTGCCAGCAGCAAAGGGGACAATGAGCAGTTCTTC	CASSKGDNEQFF
TRBD1	NA	TRBV7-9	TRBJ1-5	TGTGCCGGCAGCTTAACCCGAGGACAGGGACGCAATCAGCCCCAGCATTTT	CAGSLTRGQGRNQPQHF
TRBD1	NA	TRBV4-2	TRBJ2-3	TGTGCCAGCAGCCAAGGAGAAGAGACAGGGGTCACAGATACGCAGTATTTT	CASSQGEETGVTDTQYF
NA	once	TRBV21-1	TRBJ2-7	TGTGCCAGCAGCAACCCGGGACAGCTCTACGAGCAGTACTTC	CASSNPGQLYEQYF
TRBD1	NA	TRBV19	TRBJ1-6	TGTGCCAGTAGTGTGACAGGGGCGACTTCAGGTTCACCCCTCCACTTT	CASSVTGATSGSPLHF
TRBD2	NA	TRBV15	TRBJ2-3	TGTGCCACCAGCGAGCCGGGACTAGCGGGGGGACGTTATGATACGCAGTATTTT	CATSEPGLAGGRYDTQYF
TRBD2	few	TRBV18	TRBJ2-1	TGTGCCAGCTCACCACATCCCGGGACTAGCGGGAGCAATGAGCAGTTCTTC	CASSPHPGTSGSNEQFF
NA	NA	TRBV29-1	TRBJ2-1	TGCAGCGTTTTCCTCAATGAGCAGTTCTTC	CSVFLNEQFF
NA	few	TRBV28	TRBJ1-1	TGTGCCAGCAGGGGCGGGGGCACTGAAGCTTTCTTT	CASRGGGTEAFF
NA	NA	TRBV9	TRBJ2-7	TGTGCCAGCAGCGTATCGAGAAGTGACGAGCAGTACTTC	CASSVSRSDEQYF
TRBD1	NA	TRBV19	TRBJ1-1	TGTGCCAGTAGTAACAGGGGGACTGGGCCGAGCACTGAAGCTTTCTTT	CASSNRGTGPSTEAFF
TRBD2	NA	TRBV2	TRBJ2-1	TGTGCCAGCAGCGACCGGGGGGGCCTAAATGAGCAGTTCTTC	CASSDRGGLNEQFF
TRBD2	NA	TRBV10-2	TRBJ2-4	TGCGCCAGCAGACTAGCGGGGGGGGGATCCAAAAACATTCAGTACTTC	CASRLAGGGSKNIQYF
NA	once	TRBV29-1	TRBJ2-1	TGCAGCGCCGAGAGGGACACCCCGTACAATGAGCAGTTCTTC	CSAERDTPYNEQFF
TRBD1	NA	TRBV4-2	TRBJ1-6	TGTGCCAGCAGCCAATCTGGACAGGGAAATTCACCCCTCCACTTT	CASSQSGQGNSPLHF
NA	NA	TRBV5-6	TRBJ2-1	TGTGCCAGCAGCCCGGGTGGGGCCGAGTGGCAGTTCTTC	CASSPGGAEWQFF
TRBD1	once	TRBV19	TRBJ1-2	TGTGCCAGTAGTACCCGGGACAGGAGCTATGGCTACACCTTC	CASSTRDRSYGYTF
NA	NA	TRBV7-8	TRBJ1-5	TGTGCCAGCAGCCCGCGGACAGCTAGCAATCAGCCCCAGCATTTT	CASSPRTASNQPQHF
TRBD1	once	TRBV5-1	TRBJ1-1	TGCGCCAGCAGCTACCACCTTCCCGGGACAGGGGGCAGTGAAGCTTTCTTT	CASSYHLPGTGGSEAFF
TRBD2	NA	TRBV5-1	TRBJ2-5	TGCGCCAGCAGCCTAGGGACTAGCGGGAGGGCCTCGGTTGAGACCCAGTACTTC	CASSLGTSGRASVETQYF
NA	NA	TRBV19	TRBJ1-1	TGTGCCAGTAGTATTACAGAGAACACTGAAGCTTTCTTT	CASSITENTEAFF
NA	NA	TRBV23-1	TRBJ2-1	TGCGCCAGCAGTCTTTGGCAGTACAATGAGCAGTTCTTC	CASSLWQYNEQFF
NA	NA	TRBV10-3	TRBJ2-2	TGTGCCATCAGTGCATCACTAGCCAAGAACACCGGGGAGCTGTTTTTT	CAISASLAKNTGELFF
TRBD1	NA	TRBV28	TRBJ1-5	TGTGCCAGCAGAACCGGGACAGCTTATCAGCCCCAGCATTTT	CASRTGTAYQPQHF
TRBD1	NA	TRBV5-6	TRBJ2-3	TGTGCCAGCAGCTTAAGGTCATCCGGGACAGGGTCCACAGATACGCAGTATTTT	CASSLRSSGTGSTDTQYF
TRBD2	NA	TRBV28	TRBJ2-7	TGTGCCAGCAGTGCAAGACTAGCGGAAAAGACCTACGAGCAGTACTTC	CASSARLAEKTYEQYF
NA	NA	TRBV12-5	TRBJ1-1	TGTGCTACTCTCGCAGGGGCCACCACTGAAGCTTTCTTT	CATLAGATTEAFF
TRBD1	NA	TRBV29-1	TRBJ1-2	TGCAGCGTCGTACAGGGGCAACATGGCTACACCTTC	CSVVQGQHGYTF
NA	NA	TRBV2	TRBJ1-1	TGTGCCAGCACCCTGCAGATGAACACTGAAGCTTTCTTT	CASTLQMNTEAFF
TRBD1	once	TRBV6-1	TRBJ1-2	TGTGCCAGCAGTGAAGAAGGACAGGCTACCTATGGCTACACCTTC	CASSEEGQATYGYTF
NA	NA	TRBV6-5	TRBJ1-2	TGTGCCAGCAGCCCACCGGGGGGGGGCTATGGCTACACCTTC	CASSPPGGGYGYTF
TRBD1	NA	TRBV19	TRBJ1-5	TGTGCCAGTACGACCGGGACAGGGGTAAATCAGCCCCAGCATTTT	CASTTGTGVNQPQHF
TRBD2	NA	TRBV4-1	TRBJ2-7	TGCGCCAGCAGCCAAGATGCGCCGACTAGCGGGTCCTACGAGCAGTACTTC	CASSQDAPTSGSYEQYF
TRBD2	NA	TRBV5-1	TRBJ2-5	TGCGCCAGCAGCTTGGGACCAGCGGGAGGGGTAGAGACCCAGTACTTC	CASSLGPAGGVETQYF
NA	NA	TRBV2	TRBJ2-2	TGTGCCAGCAGTCGGGACTGGAACACCGGGGAGCTGTTTTTT	CASSRDWNTGELFF
NA	once	TRBV30	TRBJ1-6	TGTGCCTGGATTCGGGGGGAGGTTAATTCACCCCTCCACTTT	CAWIRGEVNSPLHF
NA	NA	TRBV28	TRBJ1-3	TGTGCCAGCAGAACCACGGGAGACACCATATATTTT	CASRTTGDTIYF